Shown below are 28 T cell receptor beta chains from a single sample sequenced in a study of blood T cells in healthy people across ages. Alongside a J-beta primer mix, a sample-barcoded 5' primer served in a second PCR lasting roughly 7 to 12 cycles. TCRdb passed the 5' RACE reads through MiXCR, listing each CDR3 protein once. In the table there are hundreds of thousands of distinct CDR3 sequences, 53% of which are singletons. Sequencing was done on a sample of blood. These receptor sequences come from a man at least 80 years old in good health.

In regard to this clonotype: Germline is not matched at one junction end, which may reflect a read error. The gene calls are TRBV7-2 and TRBJ1-6; D gene ambiguous. The CDR3 is 12 amino acids. Germline CDR1 SGHTA, CDR2 FQGNSA. The CDR3 region is CASSPPGSPPHF. The CDR3 DNA reads TGTGCCAGCAGCCCCCCTGGTTCACCCCCCCACTTT.

This clonotype was detected only a few times. The chain couples TRBV6-1 to TRBJ2-1, with 7 bases matching TRBD1. The end of the DNA aligns better with TRBJ2-7, so the J call may be wrong. The germline CDR1 and CDR2 sequences are MNHNS and SASEGT. The CDR3 contains 13 residues. CDR3 protein: CASSYRGRDEQYF. DNA for the CDR3: TGTGCCAGCAGTTACAGGGGACGGGATGAGCAGTACTTC.

This clonotype was seen a handful of times. This chain connects TRBV7-9 to TRBJ2-1; TRBD2 matches at 9 bases. The CDR3 contains 16 residues. CDR1 SEHNR and CDR2 FQNEAQ come from the germline V gene (reference sequence). The ends lost 4 bases at V and 7 bases at J; junction bases unmatched: 11. The CDR3: CASSSPFSGSANEQFF. Here the CDR3 DNA reads TGTGCCAGCAGCTCTCCCTTTAGCGGGAGTGCAAATGAGCAGTTCTTC.

This rearrangement joins TRBV5-1 to TRBJ1-6, with 8 nucleotides matching TRBD1. The CDR3 has 15 residues. V gave up 3 bases and J gave up 10 bases; unmatched junction bases: 9. Germline V gene sequence: CDR1 SGHRS, CDR2 YFSETQ. The CDR3: CASSSGQELGSPLHF. The CDR3 nucleotides read TGCGCCAGCAGCTCGGGACAGGAGTTGGGGTCACCCCTCCACTTT.

This chain connects TRBV18 to TRBJ1-2; D might be TRBD1 (5 bases). Germline-derived CDR1 and CDR2 are KGHSH and LQKENI. The CDR3 sequence is 15 residues long. V dropped 2 bases and J dropped 3 bases, with 13 bases sitting between them. CDR3 sequence (DNA): TGTGCCAGCTCACCAAGGCAGGGCGTGGACTATGGCTACACCTTC. Its protein is CASSPRQGVDYGYTF.

This sequence joins TRBV5-1 and TRBJ2-5; 8 positions agree with TRBD1. CDR3 length: 16 residues. Germline trimming cut 4 bases from V and 0 bases from J; bases unmatched to any gene: 8. Germline V gives CDR1 SGHRS, CDR2 YFSETQ. The CDR3 coding sequence is TGCGCCAGCAGCATGGTGCAGGGGGCGTACCAAGAGACCCAGTACTTC. It specifies CASSMVQGAYQETQYF.

The chain has TRBV20-1 and TRBJ2-3; 12 nucleotides match TRBD2. The CDR3 runs to 14 residues. Germline V CDR1 and CDR2: DFQATT, SNEGSKA (reference sequence). V lost 0 bases, J lost 10 bases, and 5 bases stayed unmatched. The CDR3 here is CSAREASGRAAQYF. The CDR3 DNA follows: TGCAGTGCTAGAGAAGCTAGCGGGAGGGCCGCGCAGTATTTT.

J is TRBJ2-7 and V is TRBV9, with 8 bases that match TRBD2. This CDR3 has 16 amino acids. CDR1 and CDR2 (germline): SGDLS, YYNGEE. The V segment lost 3 bases and the J segment 1 base; nucleotides outside the gene matches: 9. For the CDR3, the DNA is TGTGCCAGCAGCGACTCGGGGCGGGAGGTTTCCTACGAGCAGTACTTC. Amino acid sequence: CASSDSGREVSYEQYF.

The chain combines TRBV7-3 with TRBJ2-3, with D possibly TRBD1 on 6 matching bases. The V end was cut by 4 bases, the J end by 11 bases, with 25 bases between. From germline, CDR1 is SGHTA and CDR2 FQGTGA. The CDR3 runs 16 residues. CDR3 coding DNA: TGTGCCAGCAGCTCGGGGACCGGGACACCTAACGAGGGGCAGTATTTT. Its protein product is CASSSGTGTPNEGQYF.

This clonotype was counted between two and nine times. J is TRBJ2-6 and V is TRBV29-1; D is unclear. From germline, CDR1 is SQVTM and CDR2 ANQGSEA. The CDR3 consists of 12 residues. Trimming stripped 2 bases from V and 4 bases from J, with 3 bases between. For the CDR3, the DNA is TGCAGCGTTGAAAACGGGGCCAACGTCCTGACTTTC. Protein sequence: CSVENGANVLTF.

This clonotype was recorded a few times. The chain uses TRBV4-1 and TRBJ1-1; TRBD1 might be the D (5 bases). Trimming left V 7 bases short and J 1 base short, with 10 bases between. This CDR3 is built from 13 residues. Germline V gene lookup returns CDR1 MGHRA and CDR2 YSYEKL. The CDR3 region has the DNA TGCGCCAGCACCCGAGACAGGAACACTGAAGCTTTCTTT. Translating it yields CASTRDRNTEAFF.

The sample holds a few counts of this clonotype. The chain is built from TRBV10-3 and TRBJ1-2; D is unresolved. Looked up from germline, CDR1 is ENHRY and CDR2 is SYGVKD. The CDR3 runs to 13 residues. V dropped 1 base and J dropped 8 bases, with 11 bases sitting between them. The CDR3 DNA is TGTGCCATCAGTGAGTTGGCCCTCAGAGGCTACACCTTC. Protein product: CAISELALRGYTF.

This clonotype was observed once. The chain has TRBV9 and TRBJ1-1; 8 nucleotides match TRBD1. The length of the CDR3 is 15 residues. The V gene's germline CDR1 is SGDLS and CDR2 YYNGEE. V shed 0 bases and J 1 base; nucleotides not matched to a gene: 2. CDR3 nucleotide sequence: TGTGCCAGCAGCGTAGATGGGACAGGGAACACTGAAGCTTTCTTT. Amino acid sequence: CASSVDGTGNTEAFF.

The chain recombines TRBV25-1 with TRBJ2-5, with D hard to call. The J call could be wrong; TRBJ2-7 is a better fit for the DNA end. The CDR3 covers 11 residues. Germline values: CDR1 MGHDK, CDR2 SYGVNS. The CDR3 coding sequence is TGTGCCAGCGGGTGGAAATACGAGCAGTACTTC. Residues: CASGWKYEQYF.

This sequence joins TRBV9 and TRBJ2-5; 10 nucleotides agree with TRBD2. Germline V lookup: CDR1 SGDLS, CDR2 YYNGEE. This CDR3 comprises 16 residues. Trimming took 2 bases from V and 2 from J; bases not matched to a gene: 6. CDR3 amino acids: CASSVGTSVGQETQYF. The CDR3 DNA reads as TGTGCCAGCAGCGTTGGGACTAGCGTTGGACAAGAGACCCAGTACTTC.

This sequence joins TRBV20-1 and TRBJ2-1; TRBD2 aligns across 11 bases. CDR3 length: 18 residues. Per germline, CDR1 DFQATT and CDR2 SNEGSKA (reference sequence). The V and J ends lost 0 bases and 5 bases, in that order; junction bases with no gene match: 12. CDR3 DNA sequence: TGCAGTGCTAGAGATTTCAGAAGTCTAGCGGGAGGTCACAATGAGCAGTTCTTC. Translated: CSARDFRSLAGGHNEQFF.

V is TRBV11-2 and J is TRBJ1-1, with D possibly matching TRBD1 (5 bases). V lost 2 bases, J lost 6 bases, and 10 bases lay in between. CDR3 size: 13 residues. Germline CDR1 reads SGHAT; CDR2 reads FQNNGV. The CDR3 nucleotides read TGTGCCAGCAGCTTATCCCTGGGGGCTGAAGCTTTCTTT. Its translation is CASSLSLGAEAFF.

J is TRBJ2-4 and V is TRBV7-2, with no clear D. With the DNA end fitting TRBJ2-5 better, the J assignment may be wrong. In germline, CDR1 is SGHTA, CDR2 FQGNSA. The CDR3 runs to 13 residues. Here the CDR3 DNA reads TGTGCCAGCAGCGTTGACTTCCGGGAGACCCAGTACTTC. Residues: CASSVDFRETQYF.

Written as DNA, the CDR3 is TGTGCCACCAGTGTAGGGGCGACCACTGAAGCTTTCTTT. Its protein product is CATSVGATTEAFF. The chain has TRBV24-1 and TRBJ1-1; weak D call: TRBD1 (5 bases). In germline, CDR1 is KGHDR, CDR2 SFDVKD. V was trimmed by 5 bases and J by 4 bases, leaving 10 bases between them. The CDR3 has 13 residues.

This clonotype has just a few counts. The chain joins TRBV7-2 to TRBJ2-5, with D perhaps TRBD1 or TRBD2 (7 bases each). Germline CDR1 and CDR2: SGHTA and FQGNSA. The CDR3 is 15 amino acids. V dropped 8 bases and J dropped 5 bases, with 21 bases sitting between them. The CDR3 sequence: CASYPMGGGEETQYF. CDR3 nucleotides: TGTGCCAGCTACCCAATGGGAGGGGGCGAGGAGACCCAGTACTTC.

This sequence joins TRBV20-1 and TRBJ2-7, with D tentatively TRBD1 (6 bases). The CDR3 consists of 15 residues. Trimming stripped 6 bases from V and 7 bases from J, with 25 bases between. CDR1 is DFQATT, CDR2 SNEGSKA, per germline (reference sequence). The CDR3 region has the DNA TGCAGTGCCCGCTGGGCAGGGGTACCCTACAATGAGCAGTACTTC. This codes for CSARWAGVPYNEQYF.

In its sample, this clonotype was seen a few times. This chain links TRBV30 with TRBJ2-6, with D unresolved. Per the germline V gene, CDR1 is GTSNPN and CDR2 is SVGIG (reference sequence). Trimming stripped 2 bases from V and 12 bases from J, with 5 bases between. The CDR3 contains 10 residues. CDR3 residues: CAWSPSVLTF. CDR3 coding DNA: TGTGCCTGGAGTCCCTCCGTCCTGACTTTC.

The chain employs TRBV2 and TRBJ1-2, with a weak D call TRBD1 (6 bases). The V gene's germline CDR1 is SNHLY and CDR2 FYNNEI. Trimming removed 6 bases from V and 7 bases from J, with 21 bases in between. This CDR3 has 15 amino acids. In DNA, the CDR3 is TGTGCCAGCAGAGGGGCAGCGGACAGATCCTCTGGCTACACCTTC. The encoded protein is CASRGAADRSSGYTF. The full variable domain, rest sourced from reference TRBV2 and TRBJ1-2, is EPEVTQTPSHQVTQMGQEVILRCVPISNHLYFYWYRQILGQKVEFLVSFYNNEISEKSEIFDDQFSVERPDGSNFTLKIRSTKLEDSAMYFCASRGAADRSSGYTFGSGTRLTVV.

This clonotype was observed a few times. The chain is built from TRBV28 and TRBJ2-5; 7 positions agree with TRBD1. V shed 6 bases, J shed 11 bases, and the junction held 15 bases outside the gene matches. The CDR3 has 14 amino acids. CDR1 is MDHEN, CDR2 SYDVKM, per germline. CDR3 sequence reads: CASSQTRGLREQYF. The CDR3 region has the DNA TGTGCCAGCAGCCAGACGAGGGGGCTAAGAGAGCAGTACTTC.

This sequence joins TRBV25-1 and TRBJ2-7; D tentatively reads TRBD1 or TRBD2 (5 bases each). The CDR3 spans 16 residues. Trimming left V 2 bases short and J 4 bases short, with 18 bases between. Germline assignment: CDR1 MGHDK and CDR2 SYGVNS. The CDR3 loop is CASSEEGKGATYEQYF. As DNA, the CDR3 is TGTGCCAGCAGTGAAGAGGGGAAAGGGGCCACTTACGAGCAGTACTTC.

This clonotype was counted between two and nine times. The chain links TRBV10-3 to TRBJ2-7; the D gene could be TRBD1 or TRBD2 (5 bases each). V was pared by 0 bases and J by 1 base, with 13 bases between. Germline V gives CDR1 ENHRY, CDR2 SYGVKD. The CDR3 is 16 amino acids. The CDR3 coding sequence is TGTGCCATCAGTGAGTCCACCGGGACGGGATCCTACGAGCAGTACTTC. Its translation: CAISESTGTGSYEQYF.

J is TRBJ2-7 and V is TRBV5-5; TRBD1 matches 7 bases. V shed 4 bases, J shed 2 bases, and the junction held 12 bases outside the gene matches. This CDR3 has 16 residues. CDR1 and CDR2 from the germline V gene are SGHKS and YYEKEE (reference sequence). CDR3 residues: CASSRSGQQNPYEQYF. CDR3 bases: TGTGCCAGCAGCCGATCGGGACAGCAAAATCCCTACGAGCAGTACTTC.

The J gene is TRBJ1-4, the V gene TRBV4-1, with a possible D match to TRBD1 (5 bases). This CDR3 is 15 amino acids long. Trimming cost V 1 base and J 8 bases, with 14 bases left between them. In germline, CDR1 is MGHRA, CDR2 YSYEKL. CDR3 amino acids: CASSQAPGPEEKLFF. CDR3 in DNA: TGCGCCAGCAGCCAAGCCCCGGGACCAGAAGAAAAACTGTTTTTT.